The text below deals with one T cell receptor (beta chain). In the source study's methods: By means of reference gene primer amplification, nucleated cell counts were estimated. The method was immunoSEQ multiplex PCR; TCRdb's version includes in-frame clones alone and lacks a portion of them. For V, J and clone size, that table is used; D and trimming come from the DNA. The sample shows more than 250,000 clones, more than 90% of them seen only once. This specimen comes from a study of blood T cell repertoires in COVID-19. The V end lost 6 bases, the J end lost 1 base, and 13 bases lay between the germline ends. Per the germline V gene, CDR1 is MNHEY and CDR2 is SVGAGI. The CDR3 is 15 amino acids. Participants reported their clinical history, and cohort assignment relied on those reports. Cohort 3 recovery required two negative PCRs, clearance, or symptom resolution.

The sequenced sample consisted of PBMCs or T cells enriched from blood (not recorded which). The source is a woman in her 30s who had recovered from COVID-19. This chain uses TRBV6-5 with TRBJ1-5; TRBD1 might be the D (6 bases). The CDR3 here is CASSGLTGSNQPQHF. The CDR3 DNA reads TGTGCCAGCAGCGGACTGACAGGAAGCAATCAGCCCCAGCATTTT.